This is a list of T cell receptor beta chains from one sample in a study of cytomegalovirus exposure and HLA in healthy donors. Assay used: immunoSEQ multiplex PCR; TCRdb lists only in-frame clones, some missing. In the table there are some 150,000 clones, 70% to 80% of which are singletons. Sequenced: PBMCs. These receptors were collected from a man aged 45-60 years in good health and CMV-seropositive. The CDR3 runs from the conserved cysteine through the conserved F or W. The D gene is left open where the match is weak. The size field is filled for only some rows; it gives once, few, many or a size class.

TRBJ1-1 TRBV5-6 . . CASSSSGGNTEAFF TGTGCCAGCAGCTCCTCGGGGGGGAACACTGAAGCTTTCTTT
TRBJ1-1 TRBV6-1 . . CASSEQYRLNTEAFF TGTGCCAGCAGTGAACAATACAGACTGAACACTGAAGCTTTCTTT
TRBJ2-1 TRBV27 . . CASSPLWVGPREWEQFF TGTGCCAGCAGCCCCTTATGGGTGGGTCCCCGGGAATGGGAGCAGTTCTTC
TRBJ1-1 TRBV5-1 . . CASSLRVRPGGTEAFF TGCGCCAGCAGCTTAAGAGTACGCCCGGGGGGCACTGAAGCTTTCTTT
TRBJ1-1 TRBV6-5 . few CASSLRVGAEAFF TGTGCCAGCAGCCTCAGGGTTGGTGCTGAAGCTTTCTTT
TRBJ2-7 TRBV28 . . CASRTRVPYEQYF TGTGCCAGCAGGACACGAGTGCCCTACGAGCAGTACTTC
TRBJ2-7 TRBV7-8 TRBD2 . CASSRSSGMGNEQYF TGTGCCAGCAGCCGATCTAGCGGGATGGGAAACGAGCAGTACTTC
TRBJ2-5 TRBV25-1 . . CASSGPGQETQYF TGTGCCAGCAGTGGACCGGGGCAAGAGACCCAGTACTTC
TRBJ2-7 TRBV5-4 . once CASSLAGFDEQYF TGTGCCAGCAGCTTGGCAGGTTTCGACGAGCAGTACTTC
TRBJ2-7 TRBV6-4 . . CATATGEGDEQYF TGTGCCACGGCGACAGGAGAGGGCGACGAGCAGTACTTC
TRBJ2-1 TRBV7-9 . . CASSLGQDTYNEQFF TGTGCCAGCAGCTTAGGGCAGGATACCTACAATGAGCAGTTCTTC
TRBJ2-3 TRBV30 TRBD1 . CAWSAGQGSTDTQYF TGTGCCTGGAGCGCCGGACAGGGCAGCACAGATACGCAGTATTTT
TRBJ2-1 TRBV11-3 TRBD2 . CASSPRTSGGRNEQFF TGTGCCAGCAGCCCCCGGACTAGCGGGGGAAGGAATGAGCAGTTCTTC
TRBJ2-7 TRBV6-6 TRBD1 . CASSYRGGVQSYEQYF TGTGCCAGCAGTTACCGAGGGGGCGTCCAATCCTACGAGCAGTACTTC
TRBJ2-5 TRBV15 . . CATSRDGTGIQETQYF TGTGCCACCAGCAGAGATGGAACAGGCATTCAAGAGACCCAGTACTTC
TRBJ1-4 TRBV28 . . CASRPNEAGKDEKLFF TGTGCCAGCAGGCCTAACGAGGCGGGGAAAGATGAAAAACTGTTTTTT
TRBJ1-2 TRBV19 TRBD1 . CATRDRARANYGYTF TGTGCCACCAGGGACAGGGCGAGAGCTAACTATGGCTACACCTTC
TRBJ2-1 TRBV27 TRBD2 . CASRTGIAGEPSVSYNEQFF TGTGCCAGCCGAACGGGTATAGCGGGAGAGCCTTCGGTGTCCTACAATGAGCAGTTCTTC
TRBJ2-7 TRBV7-2 . . CASSLGLPTYEQYF TGTGCCAGCAGCTTAGGTCTACCGACCTACGAGCAGTACTTC
TRBJ2-7 TRBV2 TRBD2 . CASSDYGGVYEQYF TGTGCCAGCAGTGATTACGGGGGGGTCTACGAGCAGTACTTC
TRBJ2-7 TRBV5-6 . . CASSPGPFREQYF TGTGCCAGCAGTCCGGGTCCATTTAGGGAGCAGTACTTC
TRBJ2-7 TRBV30 TRBD1 . CACTGVSSYEQYF TGTGCCTGTACAGGGGTGAGCTCCTACGAGCAGTACTTC
TRBJ1-2 TRBV7-9 . few CASSLDGGGYTF TGTGCCAGCAGCTTAGATGGAGGCGGCTACACCTTC
TRBJ2-7 TRBV7-2 . . CASSLSAASYEQYF TGTGCCAGCAGCTTATCCGCGGCGTCCTACGAGCAGTACTTC
TRBJ2-7 TRBV19 TRBD2 . CASSGLADDPPYEQYF TGTGCCAGTTCCGGACTAGCGGATGACCCCCCCTACGAGCAGTACTTC
TRBJ2-7 TRBV4-2 TRBD2 . CASSPTSGSYHEQYF TGTGCCAGCAGCCCTACTAGCGGGAGTTACCACGAGCAGTACTTC
TRBJ2-3 TRBV9 . . CASSEDTDTDTQYF TGTGCCAGCAGCGAGGACACGGACACAGATACGCAGTATTTT
TRBJ1-5 TRBV19 . once CASRWGGSNQPQHF TGTGCCAGTAGATGGGGGGGAAGCAATCAGCCCCAGCATTTT
TRBJ1-2 TRBV7-9 . . CASSLGQANYGYTF TGTGCCAGCAGCTTAGGACAGGCTAACTATGGCTACACCTTC
TRBJ2-1 TRBV19 TRBD2 . CASSIREGIPYNEQFF TGTGCCAGTAGTATTAGGGAGGGGATCCCCTACAATGAGCAGTTCTTC
TRBJ2-7 TRBV5-4 TRBD1 few CASSLGGQGASYEQYF TGTGCCAGCAGCTTGGGGGGGCAGGGGGCATCCTACGAGCAGTACTTC
TRBJ2-1 TRBV7-2 . . CASSLALRSYNEQFF TGTGCCAGCAGCTTAGCTTTGCGGTCCTACAATGAGCAGTTCTTC
TRBJ1-1 TRBV6-5 . . CASTTGRNTEAFF TGTGCCAGCACGACGGGTCGGAACACTGAAGCTTTCTTT
TRBJ2-7 TRBV5-1 TRBD2 . CASSLGPLAEHYYEQYF TGCGCCAGCAGCTTGGGGCCACTAGCGGAACACTACTACGAGCAGTACTTC
TRBJ2-2 TRBV4-1 TRBD2 . CASSQNLDSGTNTGELFF TGCGCCAGCAGCCAAAATCTTGATAGCGGGACCAACACCGGGGAGCTGTTTTTT
TRBJ2-5 TRBV6-6 . . CASSKTTFVKTQYF TGTGCCAGCAGTAAGACAACATTTGTAAAGACCCAGTACTTC
TRBJ2-3 TRBV6-1 TRBD1 . CASGTGTGDTDTQYF TGTGCCAGCGGGACCGGGACAGGGGACACAGATACGCAGTATTTT
TRBJ1-1 TRBV7-9 . . CASSRLGSSGEAFF TGTGCCAGCAGCCGTCTTGGTAGTTCGGGTGAAGCTTTCTTT
TRBJ1-5 TRBV10-3 TRBD1 . CAIRDRVNQPQHF TGTGCCATCAGAGACAGGGTGAATCAGCCCCAGCATTTT
TRBJ2-5 TRBV5-1 TRBD2 . CASSLAVGLADQETQYF TGCGCCAGCAGCTTGGCAGTGGGACTAGCGGATCAAGAGACCCAGTACTTC
TRBJ2-2 TRBV30 . . CAWNRQNTGELFF TGTGCCTGGAACAGACAGAACACCGGGGAGCTGTTTTTT
TRBJ2-1 TRBV7-9 TRBD2 few CASSPPSGAYNEQFF TGTGCCAGCAGCCCCCCTAGCGGCGCCTACAATGAGCAGTTCTTC
TRBJ1-2 TRBV7-9 TRBD1 . CASSHAGGLRSDGYTF TGTGCCAGCAGCCACGCAGGGGGTCTTCGATCGGATGGCTACACCTTC
TRBJ2-5 TRBV5-1 . few CASSLEGDQETQYF TGCGCCAGCAGCTTGGAAGGGGACCAAGAGACCCAGTACTTC
TRBJ2-1 TRBV5-1 . . CASSPPGAYNEQFF TGCGCCAGCAGTCCCCCAGGGGCCTACAATGAGCAGTTCTTC
TRBJ2-1 TRBV19 TRBD2 . CASSIGRTRSSYNEQFF TGTGCCAGTAGTATAGGGAGGACTAGATCATCTTACAATGAGCAGTTCTTC
TRBJ2-7 TRBV5-1 TRBD2 . CASSLASGGLVVYEQYF TGCGCCAGCAGCTTGGCCAGTGGGGGACTAGTGGTCTACGAGCAGTACTTC
TRBJ1-1 TRBV7-9 . few CASTLRQMTGTDLVF TGTGCCAGCACCTTACGACAGATGACGGGGACTGACTTAGTCTTT
TRBJ1-4 TRBV6-1 TRBD1 . CASSAKPPGQGSEKLFF TGTGCCAGCAGTGCCAAACCTCCGGGACAGGGGAGCGAAAAACTGTTTTTT
TRBJ2-7 TRBV4-1 TRBD2 . CASSRGEGWYEQYF TGCGCCAGCAGCCGGGGGGAGGGTTGGTACGAGCAGTACTTC
TRBJ2-7 TRBV5-1 TRBD1 few CASSSTQTGASEQYF TGCGCCAGCAGCTCGACCCAGACAGGGGCCAGCGAGCAGTACTTC